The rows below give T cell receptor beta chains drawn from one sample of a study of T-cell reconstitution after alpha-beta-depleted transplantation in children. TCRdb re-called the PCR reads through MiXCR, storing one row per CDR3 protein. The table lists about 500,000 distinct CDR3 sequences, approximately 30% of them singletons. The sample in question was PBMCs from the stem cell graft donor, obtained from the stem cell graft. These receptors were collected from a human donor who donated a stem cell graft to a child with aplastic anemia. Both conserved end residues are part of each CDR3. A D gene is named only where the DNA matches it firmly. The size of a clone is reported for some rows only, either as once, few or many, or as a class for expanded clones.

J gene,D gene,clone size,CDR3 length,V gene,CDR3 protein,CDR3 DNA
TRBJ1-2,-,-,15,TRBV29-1,CSADFRQAANYGYTF,TGCAGCGCTGATTTCAGACAGGCCGCTAACTATGGCTACACCTTC
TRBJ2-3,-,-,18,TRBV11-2,CASSLRREFSGVRDTQYF,TGTGCCAGCAGCTTAAGGCGGGAGTTTTCAGGGGTACGTGATACGCAGTATTTT
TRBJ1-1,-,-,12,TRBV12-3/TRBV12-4,CASSSGVAKAFF,TGTGCCAGCAGTTCGGGCGTGGCAAAAGCTTTCTTT
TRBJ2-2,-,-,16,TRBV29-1,CSVEDSAGSNTGELFF,TGCAGCGTTGAAGATTCTGCGGGTTCGAACACCGGGGAGCTGTTTTTT
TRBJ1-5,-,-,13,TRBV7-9,CASSLWGSQPQHF,TGTGCCAGCAGCTTATGGGGGAGTCAGCCCCAGCATTTT
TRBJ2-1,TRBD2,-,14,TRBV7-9,CASSLQGLDNEQFF,TGTGCCAGCAGCTTACAGGGACTAGATAATGAGCAGTTCTTC
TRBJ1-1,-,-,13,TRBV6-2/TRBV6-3,CASSRNLNTEAFF,TGTGCCAGCAGCCGGAACCTCAACACTGAAGCTTTCTTT
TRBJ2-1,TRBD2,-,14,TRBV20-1,CSALAGSSYNEQFF,TGCAGTGCTCTAGCGGGAAGTTCCTACAATGAGCAGTTCTTC
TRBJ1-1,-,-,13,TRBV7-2,CASSFEGYTEAFF,TGTGCCAGCAGCTTCGAGGGATACACTGAAGCTTTCTTT
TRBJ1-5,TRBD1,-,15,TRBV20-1,CSARRGQGDNSPQHF,TGCAGTGCTAGGCGGGGGCAGGGGGACAATTCACCCCAGCATTTT
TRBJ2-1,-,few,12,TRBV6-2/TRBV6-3,CASSYAYNEQFF,TGTGCCAGCAGTTACGCCTACAATGAGCAGTTCTTC
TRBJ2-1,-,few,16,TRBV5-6,CASSLLQRGPANEQFF,TGTGCCAGCAGCTTGCTCCAGAGGGGCCCAGCGAATGAGCAGTTCTTC
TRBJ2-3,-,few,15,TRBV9,CASSDRRGGTDTQYF,TGTGCCAGCAGCGATCGAAGGGGGGGCACAGATACGCAGTATTTT
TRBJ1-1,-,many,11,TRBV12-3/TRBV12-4,CASSLGREAFF,TGTGCCAGCAGCTTAGGTCGTGAAGCTTTCTTT
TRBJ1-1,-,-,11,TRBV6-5,CASTSTGEAFF,TGTGCCAGCACCTCGACAGGTGAAGCTTTCTTT
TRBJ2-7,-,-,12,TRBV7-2,CASSLTVIEQYF,TGTGCCAGCAGCTTAACCGTCATCGAGCAGTACTTC
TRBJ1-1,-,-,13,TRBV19,CASSSEKNTEAFF,TGTGCCAGTAGTAGCGAAAAGAACACTGAAGCTTTCTTT
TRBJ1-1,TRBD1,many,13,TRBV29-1,CSGDRMGGTEAFF,TGCAGCGGGGACAGGATGGGCGGCACTGAAGCTTTCTTT
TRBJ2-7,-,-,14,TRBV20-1,CSAREYSRDYEQYF,TGCAGTGCTAGAGAATATTCGCGGGACTACGAGCAGTACTTC
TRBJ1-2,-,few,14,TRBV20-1,CSAGGGGADYGYTF,TGCAGTGCTGGGGGTGGGGGCGCCGACTATGGCTACACCTTC
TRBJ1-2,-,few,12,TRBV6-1,CASTATNYGYTF,TGTGCCAGCACCGCAACGAACTATGGCTACACCTTC
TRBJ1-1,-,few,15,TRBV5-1,CASSWGTGLNTEAFF,TGCGCCAGCAGCTGGGGCACAGGGTTGAACACTGAAGCTTTCTTT
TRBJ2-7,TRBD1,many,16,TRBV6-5,CASSYSLGQGSGEQYF,TGTGCCAGCAGTTACTCGTTGGGACAGGGATCGGGTGAGCAGTACTTC
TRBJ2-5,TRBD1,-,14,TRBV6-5,CASSNRDRGKTQYF,TGTGCCAGCAGTAACCGGGACAGGGGGAAGACCCAGTACTTC
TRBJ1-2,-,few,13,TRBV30,CAWSVGQGYGYTF,TGTGCCTGGAGCGTGGGACAAGGTTATGGCTACACCTTC
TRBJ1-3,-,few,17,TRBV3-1,CASSQVLHGPSGNTIYF,TGTGCCAGCAGCCAAGTTTTACACGGCCCCTCTGGAAACACCATATATTTT
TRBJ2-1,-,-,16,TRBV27,CASSSGRTEGGGEQFF,TGTGCCAGCAGTTCGGGAAGGACGGAAGGAGGGGGTGAGCAGTTCTTC